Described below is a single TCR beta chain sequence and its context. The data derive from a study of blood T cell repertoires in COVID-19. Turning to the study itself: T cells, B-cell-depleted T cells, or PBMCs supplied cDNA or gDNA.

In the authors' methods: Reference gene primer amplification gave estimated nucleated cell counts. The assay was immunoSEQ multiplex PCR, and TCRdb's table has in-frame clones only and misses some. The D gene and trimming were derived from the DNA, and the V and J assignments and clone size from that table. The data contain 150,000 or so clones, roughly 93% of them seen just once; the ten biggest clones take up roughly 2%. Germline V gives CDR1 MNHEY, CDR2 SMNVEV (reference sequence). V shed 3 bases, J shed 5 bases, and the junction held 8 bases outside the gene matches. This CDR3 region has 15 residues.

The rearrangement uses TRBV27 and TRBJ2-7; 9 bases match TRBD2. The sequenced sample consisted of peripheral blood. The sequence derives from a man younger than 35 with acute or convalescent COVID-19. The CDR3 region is CASSLVMRGGDEQYF. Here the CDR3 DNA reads TGTGCCAGCAGTTTGGTCATGCGGGGGGGCGACGAGCAGTACTTC.